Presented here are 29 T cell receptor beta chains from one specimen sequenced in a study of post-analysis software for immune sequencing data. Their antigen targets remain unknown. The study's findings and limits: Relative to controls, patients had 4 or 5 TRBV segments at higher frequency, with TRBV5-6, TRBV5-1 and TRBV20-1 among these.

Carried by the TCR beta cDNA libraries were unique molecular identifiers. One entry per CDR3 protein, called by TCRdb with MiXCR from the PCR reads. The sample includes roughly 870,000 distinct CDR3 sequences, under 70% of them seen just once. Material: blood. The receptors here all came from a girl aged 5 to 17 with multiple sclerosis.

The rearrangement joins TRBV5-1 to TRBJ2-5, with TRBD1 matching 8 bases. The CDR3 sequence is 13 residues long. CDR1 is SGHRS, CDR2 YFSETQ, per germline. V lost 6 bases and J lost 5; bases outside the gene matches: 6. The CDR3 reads CASMGQAAETQYF. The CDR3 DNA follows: TGCGCCAGCATGGGACAGGCCGCGGAGACCCAGTACTTC. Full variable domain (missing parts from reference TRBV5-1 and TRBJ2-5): KAGVTQTPRYLIKTRGQQVTLSCSPISGHRSVSWYQQTPGQGLQFLFEYFSETQRNKGNFPGRFSGRQFSNSRSEMNVSTLELGDSALYLCASMGQAAETQYFGPGTRLLVL.

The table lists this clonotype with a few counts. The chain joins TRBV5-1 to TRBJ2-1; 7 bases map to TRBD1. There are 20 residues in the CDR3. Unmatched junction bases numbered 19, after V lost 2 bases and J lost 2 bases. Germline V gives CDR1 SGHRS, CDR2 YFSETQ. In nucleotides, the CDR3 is TGCGCCAGCAGCTTACAAATTCTCGCGGCCGGGACAGATACCTACAATGAGCAGTTCTTC. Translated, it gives CASSLQILAAGTDTYNEQFF.

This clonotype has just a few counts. The DNA for the CDR3 is TGTGCCAGCAGCCAGAACAGGGGAGGGGGGGAGACCCAGTACTTC. Protein: CASSQNRGGGETQYF. The chain uses TRBV12-3 or TRBV12-4 and TRBJ2-7; D might be TRBD1 or TRBD2, each matching 7 bases. The J call is in doubt because the DNA end fits TRBJ2-5 better. This CDR3 comprises 15 residues.

This CDR3 reads CASSLEGVGYEQYF. The CDR3 DNA follows: TGCGCCAGCAGCCTAGAAGGGGTAGGCTACGAGCAGTACTTC. The rearrangement joins TRBV4-1 to TRBJ2-7; tentative D call: TRBD1 (5 bases). The CDR3 has 14 residues. Looked up from germline, CDR1 is MGHRA and CDR2 is YSYEKL. Trimming removed 4 bases from V and 3 bases from J, with 13 bases in between.

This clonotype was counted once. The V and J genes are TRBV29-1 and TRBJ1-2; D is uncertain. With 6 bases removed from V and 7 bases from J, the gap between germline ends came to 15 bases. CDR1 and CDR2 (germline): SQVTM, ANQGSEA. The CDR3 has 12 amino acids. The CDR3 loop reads CSVPLRGPGYTF. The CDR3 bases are TGCAGCGTCCCTCTCCGGGGTCCTGGCTACACCTTC.

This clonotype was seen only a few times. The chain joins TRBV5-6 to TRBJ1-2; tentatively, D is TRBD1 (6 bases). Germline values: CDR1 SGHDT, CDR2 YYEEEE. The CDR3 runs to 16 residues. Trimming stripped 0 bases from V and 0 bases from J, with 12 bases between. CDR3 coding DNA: TGTGCCAGCAGCTTGGCCGGGCAGGGGACTAACTATGGCTACACCTTC. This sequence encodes CASSLAGQGTNYGYTF.

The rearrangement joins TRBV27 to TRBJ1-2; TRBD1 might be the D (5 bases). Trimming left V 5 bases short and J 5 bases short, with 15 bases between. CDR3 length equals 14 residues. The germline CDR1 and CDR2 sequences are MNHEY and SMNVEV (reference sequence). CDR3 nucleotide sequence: TGTGCCAGCAGTCAACGGGGGGAATGGTATGGCTACACCTTC. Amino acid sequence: CASSQRGEWYGYTF.

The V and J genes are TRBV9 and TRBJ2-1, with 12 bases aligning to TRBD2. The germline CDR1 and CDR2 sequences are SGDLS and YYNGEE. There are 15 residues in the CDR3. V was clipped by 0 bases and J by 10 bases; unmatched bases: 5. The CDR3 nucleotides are TGTGCCAGCAGCGTAGCTCTAGCGGGGGGGCGAGAGCAGTTCTTC. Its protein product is CASSVALAGGREQFF. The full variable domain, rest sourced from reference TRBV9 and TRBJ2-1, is DSGVTQTPKHLITATGQRVTLRCSPRSGDLSVYWYQQSLDQGLQFLIQYYNGEERAKGNILERFSAQQFPDLHSELNLSSLELGDSALYFCASSVALAGGREQFFGPGTRLTVL.

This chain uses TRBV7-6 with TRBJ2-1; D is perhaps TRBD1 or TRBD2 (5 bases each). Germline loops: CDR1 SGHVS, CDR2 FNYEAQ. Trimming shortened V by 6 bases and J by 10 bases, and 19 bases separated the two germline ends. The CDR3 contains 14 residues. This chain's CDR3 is CASSHRDADSEQFF. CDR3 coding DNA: TGTGCCAGCAGTCATAGGGACGCTGACTCCGAGCAGTTCTTC.

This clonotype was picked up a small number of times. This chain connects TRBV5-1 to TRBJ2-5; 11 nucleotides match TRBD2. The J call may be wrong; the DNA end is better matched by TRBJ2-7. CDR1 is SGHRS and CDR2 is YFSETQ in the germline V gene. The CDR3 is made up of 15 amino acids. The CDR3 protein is CASRSDLAGGYEQYF. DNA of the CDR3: TGCGCCAGCAGATCTGACCTAGCGGGAGGTTACGAGCAGTACTTC.

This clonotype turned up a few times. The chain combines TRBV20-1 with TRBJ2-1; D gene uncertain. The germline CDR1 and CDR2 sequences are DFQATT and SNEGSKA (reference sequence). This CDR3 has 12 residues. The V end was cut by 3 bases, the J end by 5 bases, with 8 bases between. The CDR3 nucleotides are TGCAGTGCTAGGGCGGTACACAATGAGCAGTTCTTC. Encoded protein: CSARAVHNEQFF.

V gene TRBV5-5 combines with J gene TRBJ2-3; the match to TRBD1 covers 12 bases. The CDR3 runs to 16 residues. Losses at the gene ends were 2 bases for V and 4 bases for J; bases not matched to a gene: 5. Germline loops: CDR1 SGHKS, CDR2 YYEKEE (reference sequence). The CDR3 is CASSFPGQGASDTQYF. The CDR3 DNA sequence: TGTGCCAGCAGCTTCCCGGGACAGGGGGCATCAGATACGCAGTATTTT.

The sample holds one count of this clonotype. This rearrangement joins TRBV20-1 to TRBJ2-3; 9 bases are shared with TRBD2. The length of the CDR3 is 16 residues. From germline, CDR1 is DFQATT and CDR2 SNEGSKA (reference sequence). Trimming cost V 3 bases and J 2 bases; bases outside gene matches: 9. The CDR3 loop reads CSARDPSGDITDTQYF. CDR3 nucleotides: TGCAGTGCTAGGGACCCTAGCGGGGACATCACAGATACGCAGTATTTT.

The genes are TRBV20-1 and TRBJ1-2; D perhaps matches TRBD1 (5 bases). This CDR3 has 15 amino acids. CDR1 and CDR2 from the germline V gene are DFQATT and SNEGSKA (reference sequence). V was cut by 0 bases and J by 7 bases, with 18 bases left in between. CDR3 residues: CSAREGSMGEGGYTF. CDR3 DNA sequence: TGCAGTGCTAGAGAGGGCAGTATGGGGGAAGGTGGCTACACCTTC.

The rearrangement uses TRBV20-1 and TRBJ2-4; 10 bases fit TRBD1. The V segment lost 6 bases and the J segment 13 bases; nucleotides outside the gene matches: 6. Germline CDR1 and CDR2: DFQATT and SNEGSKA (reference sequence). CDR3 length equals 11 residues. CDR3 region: CSANRDRGQYF. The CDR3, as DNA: TGCAGTGCCAACCGGGACAGGGGACAGTACTTC.

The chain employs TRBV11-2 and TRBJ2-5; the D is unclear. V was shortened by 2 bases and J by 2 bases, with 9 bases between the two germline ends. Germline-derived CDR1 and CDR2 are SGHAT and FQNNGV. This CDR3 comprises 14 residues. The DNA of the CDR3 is TGTGCCAGCAGCTTATACGGGCAGCAAGAGACCCAGTACTTC. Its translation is CASSLYGQQETQYF.

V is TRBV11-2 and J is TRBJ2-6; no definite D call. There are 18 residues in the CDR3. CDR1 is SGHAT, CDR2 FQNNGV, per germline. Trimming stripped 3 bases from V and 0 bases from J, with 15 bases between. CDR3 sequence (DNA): TGTGCCAGCAGCTTCCCCGGCGGATTAAGCTCTGGGGCCAACGTCCTGACTTTC. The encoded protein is CASSFPGGLSSGANVLTF.

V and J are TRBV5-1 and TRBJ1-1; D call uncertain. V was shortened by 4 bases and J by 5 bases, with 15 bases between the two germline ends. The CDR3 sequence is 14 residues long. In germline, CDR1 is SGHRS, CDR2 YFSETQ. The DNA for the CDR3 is TGCGCCAGCAGCCCTGAGGAGTTGTGGACTGAAGCTTTCTTT. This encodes CASSPEELWTEAFF.

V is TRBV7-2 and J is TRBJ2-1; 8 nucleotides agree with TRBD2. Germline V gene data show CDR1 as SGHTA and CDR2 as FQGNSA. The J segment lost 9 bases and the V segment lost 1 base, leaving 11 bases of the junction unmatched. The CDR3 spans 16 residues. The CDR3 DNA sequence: TGTGCCAGCAGCTTAGTTGGTAGCGGGAAGACGCTTGAGCAGTTCTTC. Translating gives CASSLVGSGKTLEQFF.

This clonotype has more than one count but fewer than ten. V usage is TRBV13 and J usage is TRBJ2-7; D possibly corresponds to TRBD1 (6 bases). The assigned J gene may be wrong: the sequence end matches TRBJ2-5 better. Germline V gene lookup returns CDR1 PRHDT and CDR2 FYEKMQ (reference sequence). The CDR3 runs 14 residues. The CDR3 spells CASSISDSRETQYF. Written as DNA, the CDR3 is TGTGCCAGCAGCATATCGGACAGCAGAGAGACCCAGTACTTC.

The CDR3 sequence: CSVEHLTSGTGRGEQYF. CDR3 nucleotide sequence: TGCAGCGTTGAGCACCTTACTTCCGGGACGGGACGGGGGGAGCAGTACTTC. V gene TRBV29-1 combines with J gene TRBJ2-5; 7 bases align to TRBD2. CDR3 length: 17 residues. V gave up 3 bases and J gave up 11 bases; unmatched junction bases: 24. CDR1 and CDR2 (germline): SQVTM, ANQGSEA.

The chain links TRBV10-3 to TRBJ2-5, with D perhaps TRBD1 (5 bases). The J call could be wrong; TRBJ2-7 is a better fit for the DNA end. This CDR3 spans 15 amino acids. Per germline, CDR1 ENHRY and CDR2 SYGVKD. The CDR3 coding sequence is TGTGCCATCAGTGCGTCCGGGCAGGGTGGCTCCGAGCAGTACTTC. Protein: CAISASGQGGSEQYF.

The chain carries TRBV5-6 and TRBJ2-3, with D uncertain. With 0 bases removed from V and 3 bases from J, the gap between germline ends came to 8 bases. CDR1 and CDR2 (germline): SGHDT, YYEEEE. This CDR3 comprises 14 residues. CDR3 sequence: CASSLVAATDTQYF. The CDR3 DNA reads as TGTGCCAGCAGCTTGGTGGCAGCGACAGATACGCAGTATTTT.

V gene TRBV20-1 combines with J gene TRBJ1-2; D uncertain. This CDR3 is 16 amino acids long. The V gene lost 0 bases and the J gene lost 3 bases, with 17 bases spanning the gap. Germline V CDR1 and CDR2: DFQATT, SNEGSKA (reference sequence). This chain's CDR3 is CSARDPATGSHYGYTF. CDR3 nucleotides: TGCAGTGCTAGAGATCCAGCCACGGGTTCCCACTATGGCTACACCTTC.

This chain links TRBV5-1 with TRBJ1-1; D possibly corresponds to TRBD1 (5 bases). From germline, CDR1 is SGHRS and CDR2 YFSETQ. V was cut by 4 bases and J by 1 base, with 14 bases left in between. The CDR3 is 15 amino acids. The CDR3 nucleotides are TGCGCCAGCAGCCGCCAAGGGGTAAAGAACACTGAAGCTTTCTTT. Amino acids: CASSRQGVKNTEAFF.

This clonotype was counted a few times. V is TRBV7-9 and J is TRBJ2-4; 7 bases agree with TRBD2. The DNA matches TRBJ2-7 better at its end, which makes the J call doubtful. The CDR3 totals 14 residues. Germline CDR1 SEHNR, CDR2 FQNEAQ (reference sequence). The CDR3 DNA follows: TGTGCCAGCAGCTTAAGCGGGGAGCACTACGAGCAGTACTTC. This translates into CASSLSGEHYEQYF.

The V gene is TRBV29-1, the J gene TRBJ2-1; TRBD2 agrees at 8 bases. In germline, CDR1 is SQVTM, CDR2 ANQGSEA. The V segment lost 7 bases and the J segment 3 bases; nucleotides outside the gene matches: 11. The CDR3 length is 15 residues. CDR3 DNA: TGCAGCGCCCCGTCTAGCGGGCCCTTCTACAATGAGCAGTTCTTC. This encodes CSAPSSGPFYNEQFF.

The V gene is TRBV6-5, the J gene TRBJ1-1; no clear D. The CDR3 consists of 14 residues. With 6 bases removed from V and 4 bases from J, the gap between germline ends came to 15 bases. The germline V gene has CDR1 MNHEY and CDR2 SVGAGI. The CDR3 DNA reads TGTGCCAGCAGAACACCCAGATTTTTCACTGAAGCTTTCTTT. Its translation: CASRTPRFFTEAFF.

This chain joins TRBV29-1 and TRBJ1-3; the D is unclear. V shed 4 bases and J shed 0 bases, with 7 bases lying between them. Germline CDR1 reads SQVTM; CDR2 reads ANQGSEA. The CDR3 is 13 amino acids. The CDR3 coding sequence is TGCAGCGTTGGAGTAAGCTCTGGAAACACCATATATTTT. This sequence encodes CSVGVSSGNTIYF.